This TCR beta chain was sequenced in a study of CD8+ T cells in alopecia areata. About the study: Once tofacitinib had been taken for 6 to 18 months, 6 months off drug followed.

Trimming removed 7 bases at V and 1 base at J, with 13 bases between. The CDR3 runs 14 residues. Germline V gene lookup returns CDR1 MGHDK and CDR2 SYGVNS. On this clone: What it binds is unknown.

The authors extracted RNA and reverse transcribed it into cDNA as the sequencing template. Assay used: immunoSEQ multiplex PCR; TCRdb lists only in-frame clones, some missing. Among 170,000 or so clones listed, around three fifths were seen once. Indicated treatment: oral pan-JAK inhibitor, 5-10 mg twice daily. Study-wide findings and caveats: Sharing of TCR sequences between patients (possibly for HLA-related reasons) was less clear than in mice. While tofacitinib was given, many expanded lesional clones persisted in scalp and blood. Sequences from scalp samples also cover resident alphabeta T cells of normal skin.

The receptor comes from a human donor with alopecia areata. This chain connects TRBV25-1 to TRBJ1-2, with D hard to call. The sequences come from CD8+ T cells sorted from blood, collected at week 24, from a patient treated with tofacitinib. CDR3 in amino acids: CASTPWGNNYGYTF. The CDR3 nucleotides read TGTGCCAGCACCCCATGGGGAAATAACTATGGCTACACCTTC.